These T cell receptor beta chains were read from a single sample in a study of cytomegalovirus exposure and HLA in healthy donors. The table came from immunoSEQ multiplex PCR; TCRdb's copy has only in-frame clones and leaves some out. The sample lists more than 150,000 clones; 80% were seen once. The sequenced sample consisted of PBMCs. These receptors all come from a girl aged 10 to 17 in good health and CMV-seropositive. CDR3s include the opening cysteine and the closing phenylalanine or tryptophan. D genes are given only for firm matches. Not all rows give a size; the values are once, few, many and, for expanded clones, a class.

>once|TRBD1|TRBJ2-7|TRBV5-8
CASSPPPGQGTYEQYF
TGTGCCAGCAGCCCTCCCCCGGGACAGGGGACATACGAGCAGTACTTC
>-|TRBD2|TRBJ2-7|TRBV30
CAWIGSGSYEQYF
TGTGCCTGGATTGGTAGCGGGAGTTACGAGCAGTACTTC
>-|TRBD2|TRBJ2-1|TRBV6-5
CASSGPSGLYNEQFF
TGTGCCAGCAGCGGTCCTAGCGGACTCTACAATGAGCAGTTCTTC
>-|-|TRBJ1-1|TRBV2
CASSGQSLTTEAFF
TGTGCCAGCAGCGGACAGTCTTTAACCACTGAAGCTTTCTTT
>-|-|TRBJ2-2|TRBV2
CASSIQEHTGELFF
TGTGCCAGCAGCATACAGGAACACACCGGGGAGCTGTTTTTT
>-|TRBD1|TRBJ1-4|TRBV7-2
CASSRQGGTNEKLFF
TGTGCCAGCAGCCGACAGGGTGGCACTAATGAAAAACTGTTTTTT
>few|-|TRBJ1-2|TRBV19
CASSAQVRGYTF
TGTGCCAGTAGTGCACAGGTCCGAGGCTACACCTTC
>once|-|TRBJ2-3|TRBV19
CASSIARPLTSNTQYF
TGTGCCAGTAGTATAGCCCGACCTCTTACTAGTAACACGCAGTATTTT
>-|-|TRBJ2-2|TRBV19
CASMGRVGQTTGELFF
TGTGCCAGTATGGGGCGCGTCGGGCAGACTACCGGGGAGCTGTTTTTT
>-|-|TRBJ1-1|TRBV30
CAWSVRQGTEAFF
TGTGCCTGGAGTGTACGGCAGGGGACTGAAGCTTTCTTT
>-|-|TRBJ2-1|TRBV5-4
CASKRRQKNEQFF
TGTGCCAGCAAAAGGAGACAGAAGAATGAGCAGTTCTTC
>-|TRBD2|TRBJ2-5|TRBV5-8
CASSPRFLAGGTQETQYF
TGTGCCAGCAGCCCCCGTTTCCTAGCGGGAGGCACCCAAGAGACCCAGTACTTC
>once|TRBD2|TRBJ2-7|TRBV5-8
CASSLSYGGRPSYEQYF
TGTGCCAGCAGCTTGTCTTATGGCGGGAGACCATCCTACGAGCAGTACTTC
>-|-|TRBJ1-2|TRBV21-1
CARPGGAPLSNYGYTF
TGTGCCAGGCCTGGGGGGGCCCCTCTTTCTAACTATGGCTACACCTTC
>-|TRBD1|TRBJ1-1|TRBV6-6
CASSYPSRTGNTEAFF
TGTGCCAGCAGTTACCCTAGTCGGACAGGGAACACTGAAGCTTTCTTT
>-|TRBD2|TRBJ2-1|TRBV5-1
CASSSGLAGEGAYNEQFF
TGCGCCAGCAGCTCCGGACTAGCGGGAGAGGGGGCCTACAATGAGCAGTTCTTC
>few|-|TRBJ2-7|TRBV5-6
CASSSGYEQYF
TGTGCCAGCAGCTCAGGCTACGAGCAGTACTTC
>-|-|TRBJ1-2|TRBV19
CASSIRPRGNGYTF
TGTGCCAGTAGTATTCGTCCCAGGGGTAATGGCTACACCTTC
>-|TRBD2|TRBJ2-2|TRBV19
CASIEVAGVSGELFF
TGTGCCAGTATTGAGGTAGCGGGAGTATCCGGGGAGCTGTTTTTT
>-|TRBD1|TRBJ1-2|TRBV7-9
CASSQDRGNYGYTF
TGTGCCAGCAGCCAAGACAGGGGTAACTATGGCTACACCTTC
>-|-|TRBJ2-7|TRBV30
CAWNRDEQYF
TGTGCCTGGAATCGAGACGAGCAGTACTTC
>few|-|TRBJ1-2|TRBV18
CASSPYAGIESGYTF
TGTGCCAGCTCACCGTACGCAGGGATCGAAAGTGGCTACACCTTC
>few|TRBD1|TRBJ1-6|TRBV5-1
CASSSTGERSPLHF
TGCGCCAGCAGCTCGACAGGGGAGAGGTCACCCCTCCACTTT
>-|-|TRBJ1-2|TRBV30
CAWRGDGYTF
TGTGCCTGGAGGGGAGATGGCTACACCTTC
>-|TRBD2|TRBJ2-1|TRBV2
CASRLLAGKYNEQFF
TGTGCCAGCAGATTACTAGCGGGGAAATACAATGAGCAGTTCTTC
>-|TRBD2|TRBJ2-1|TRBV30
CAWSALAGGHPGEQFF
TGTGCCTGGAGTGCCTTAGCGGGAGGACATCCGGGGGAGCAGTTCTTC
>-|TRBD1|TRBJ2-3|TRBV11-2
CASSHTGGQGISTDTQYF
TGTGCCAGCAGCCACACCGGGGGACAGGGAATTTCCACAGATACGCAGTATTTT
>-|TRBD2|TRBJ2-3|TRBV4-1
CASSQDGRRLAGVDTQYF
TGCGCCAGCAGCCAAGATGGGCGTCGGCTAGCGGGAGTAGATACGCAGTATTTT
>-|TRBD2|TRBJ2-1|TRBV19
CASSFWTSVSYNEQFF
TGTGCCAGTAGTTTTTGGACTAGCGTGTCCTACAATGAGCAGTTCTTC
>-|TRBD2|TRBJ2-1|TRBV7-8
CASSPGLAGGTNEQFF
TGTGCCAGCAGCCCCGGACTAGCGGGAGGAACTAATGAGCAGTTCTTC
>-|-|TRBJ2-4|TRBV7-2
CASSLEGAAKNIQYF
TGTGCCAGCAGCCTAGAAGGGGCGGCCAAAAACATTCAGTACTTC
>-|TRBD2|TRBJ2-7|TRBV19
CASSISLAGVEQYF
TGTGCCAGTAGTATCTCGCTAGCGGGAGTCGAGCAGTACTTC
>-|-|TRBJ2-6|TRBV10-3
CAISASGGGSSGANVLTF
TGTGCCATCAGTGCCTCAGGGGGCGGGAGCTCTGGGGCCAACGTCCTGACTTTC
>few|-|TRBJ1-1|TRBV30
CAWSGVGGEAFF
TGTGCCTGGTCGGGCGTCGGAGGGGAAGCTTTCTTT
>few|TRBD1|TRBJ1-1|TRBV6-6
CASGQGARGMNTEAFF
TGTGCCAGCGGACAGGGGGCGAGGGGAATGAACACTGAAGCTTTCTTT
>-|TRBD2|TRBJ2-1|TRBV11-2
CASSLTSGRARNEQFF
TGTGCCAGCAGCCTTACTAGCGGGAGGGCCCGGAATGAGCAGTTCTTC
>-|-|TRBJ1-2|TRBV5-8
CASSQAIQQGRDGYTF
TGTGCCAGCAGCCAAGCCATACAACAGGGACGGGATGGCTACACCTTC
>once|TRBD2|TRBJ2-3|TRBV29-1
CSVVSSGSGDTQYF
TGCAGCGTTGTCTCTAGCGGGAGTGGAGATACGCAGTATTTT
>-|TRBD1|TRBJ2-1|TRBV4-1
CASSHPGQGKYNEQFF
TGCGCCAGCAGCCACCCTGGACAGGGAAAGTACAATGAGCAGTTCTTC
>-|TRBD1|TRBJ2-5|TRBV7-9
CASSLEGALRLQETQYF
TGTGCCAGCAGCTTAGAGGGGGCCTTGAGACTCCAAGAGACCCAGTACTTC
>once|TRBD1|TRBJ2-1|TRBV7-6
CASSFRPGQGHNEQFF
TGTGCCAGCAGTTTCAGGCCGGGACAGGGGCACAATGAGCAGTTCTTC
>-|TRBD2|TRBJ2-7|TRBV6-6
CASREYLAVSYEQYF
TGTGCCAGCAGAGAATATCTAGCGGTCTCCTACGAGCAGTACTTC
>-|-|TRBJ2-7|TRBV29-1
CSGLTGNEQYF
TGCAGCGGCCTCACAGGGAACGAGCAGTACTTC
>-|TRBD1|TRBJ2-7|TRBV6-1
CAGGDRGSYEQYF
TGTGCCGGAGGGGACAGGGGCTCCTACGAGCAGTACTTC
>-|TRBD2|TRBJ2-1|TRBV27
CASSLLAGGNNEQFF
TGTGCCAGCAGTCTCTTAGCGGGAGGGAACAATGAGCAGTTCTTC
>-|-|TRBJ1-5|TRBV5-1
CASSLSGDSNQPQHF
TGCGCCAGCAGCTTATCAGGGGACAGCAATCAGCCCCAGCATTTT
>-|TRBD2|TRBJ2-7|TRBV2
CASREATSGLYEQYF
TGTGCCAGCAGGGAGGCGACTAGCGGGCTCTACGAGCAGTACTTC
>-|-|TRBJ2-7|TRBV10-3
CAISDRFWLSTSNYEQYF
TGTGCCATCAGCGATCGATTCTGGTTGTCGACTAGTAACTACGAGCAGTACTTC
>-|TRBD1|TRBJ1-2|TRBV28
CASSPPGTETYYGYTF
TGTGCCAGCAGTCCCCCCGGGACAGAGACATACTATGGCTACACCTTC
>-|TRBD2|TRBJ2-5|TRBV5-4
CASSYGLAGGPKETQYF
TGTGCCAGCAGCTACGGACTAGCGGGAGGGCCGAAGGAGACCCAGTACTTC
>few|TRBD1|TRBJ1-5|TRBV6-6
CASITGAGNQPQHF
TGTGCCAGCATCACAGGGGCTGGGAATCAGCCCCAGCATTTT
>-|-|TRBJ1-2|TRBV7-2
CASSYPLSGLGYGYTF
TGTGCCAGCAGCTACCCCCTGAGCGGTTTGGGGTATGGCTACACCTTC
>-|-|TRBJ2-1|TRBV6-5
CASRSRGMGNEQFF
TGTGCCAGCAGATCCAGGGGTATGGGCAATGAGCAGTTCTTC
>-|-|TRBJ2-3|TRBV7-9
CSSSLTGAGTDTQYF
TGTTCCAGCAGCTTAACAGGAGCCGGCACAGATACGCAGTATTTT
>once|TRBD1|TRBJ2-5|TRBV5-4
CASSLQGAQETQYF
TGTGCCAGCAGCTTACAGGGGGCTCAAGAGACCCAGTACTTC
>-|-|TRBJ2-7|TRBV15
CATSREDRDYEQYF
TGTGCCACCAGCAGAGAGGACAGAGACTACGAGCAGTACTTC
>-|TRBD1|TRBJ2-5|TRBV18
CASSPGQGETQYF
TGTGCCAGCTCACCCGGACAGGGTGAGACCCAGTACTTC